These 6 T cell receptor beta chains originate from one sample sequenced in a study of blood T cell repertoires in COVID-19. Method: immunoSEQ multiplex PCR; TCRdb's copy keeps in-frame clones and lacks some. The data contain 100,000 to 150,000 clones, approximately 88% of them singletons. Material: peripheral blood. These TCRs come from a man in his 70s with active COVID-19.

The chain carries TRBV5-4 and TRBJ2-7; TRBD1 agrees at 7 bases. CDR1 is SGHNT, CDR2 YYREEE, per germline (reference sequence). Trimming cost V 1 base and J 3 bases; bases outside gene matches: 4. The CDR3 has 14 residues. The CDR3 here is CASSLRGQSYEQYF. CDR3 DNA: TGTGCCAGCAGCTTGCGGGGACAGAGCTACGAGCAGTACTTC.

The chain is built from TRBV11-3 and TRBJ2-7; D not certain. The CDR3 is made up of 13 amino acids. The V end was cut by 3 bases, the J end by 2 bases, with 8 bases between. Germline CDR1 is SGHNT and CDR2 is YENEEA. The CDR3 reads CASSFGATYEQYF. The CDR3 region has the DNA TGTGCCAGCAGCTTCGGAGCAACCTACGAGCAGTACTTC.

This chain joins TRBV2 and TRBJ1-3; D remains ambiguous. The germline gives CDR1 SNHLY, CDR2 FYNNEI. V was cut by 7 bases and J by 3 bases, with 13 bases left in between. The CDR3 runs to 14 residues. The CDR3 DNA is TGTGCCAGCATGAGGGCCCGAGTTGGAAACACCATATATTTT. Its translation is CASMRARVGNTIYF.

J is TRBJ2-5 and V is TRBV6-5; tentatively, D is TRBD1 (5 bases). The CDR3 is 12 amino acids. The germline CDR1 and CDR2 sequences are MNHEY and SVGAGI. V gave up 7 bases and J gave up 4 bases, with 10 bases separating them. As DNA, the CDR3 is TGTGCCAGCAACCAGGGATTAGAGACCCAGTACTTC. It yields the protein CASNQGLETQYF.

The chain has TRBV5-6 and TRBJ1-1; maybe TRBD1 (5 bases). Per the germline V gene, CDR1 is SGHDT and CDR2 is YYEEEE. The V gene lost 3 bases and the J gene lost 5 bases, with 11 bases spanning the gap. This CDR3 has 13 residues. CDR3 nucleotide sequence: TGTGCCAGCAGCTGGGGGGGTCGGACTGAAGCTTTCTTT. Its protein is CASSWGGRTEAFF.

This chain uses TRBV6-6 with TRBJ2-2; D is perhaps TRBD2 (6 bases). The germline CDR1 and CDR2 sequences are MNHNY and SVGAGI (reference sequence). Trimming removed 6 bases from V and 3 bases from J, with 14 bases in between. This CDR3 contains 15 residues. The DNA of the CDR3 is TGTGCCAGCAGACGCAAAGGAGGGGACACCGGGGAGCTGTTTTTT. Protein: CASRRKGGDTGELFF.